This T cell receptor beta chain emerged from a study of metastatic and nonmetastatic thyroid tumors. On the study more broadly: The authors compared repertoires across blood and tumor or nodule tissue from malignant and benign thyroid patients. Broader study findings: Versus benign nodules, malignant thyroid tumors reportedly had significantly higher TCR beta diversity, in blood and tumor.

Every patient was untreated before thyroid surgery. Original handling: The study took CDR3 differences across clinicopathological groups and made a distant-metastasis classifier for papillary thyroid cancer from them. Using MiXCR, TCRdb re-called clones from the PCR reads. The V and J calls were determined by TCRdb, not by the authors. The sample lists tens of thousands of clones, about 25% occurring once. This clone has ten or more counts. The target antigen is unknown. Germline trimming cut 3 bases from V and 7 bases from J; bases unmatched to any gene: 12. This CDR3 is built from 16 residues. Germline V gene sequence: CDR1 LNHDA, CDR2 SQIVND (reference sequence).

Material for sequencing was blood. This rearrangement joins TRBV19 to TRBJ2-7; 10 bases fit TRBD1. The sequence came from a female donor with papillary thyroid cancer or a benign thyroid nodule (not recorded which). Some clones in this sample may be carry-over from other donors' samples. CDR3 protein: CASSIQSGTGAGEQYF. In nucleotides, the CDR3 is TGTGCCAGTAGTATTCAATCCGGGACAGGGGCGGGGGAGCAGTACTTC.